Reported below is one T cell receptor beta chain. Its antigen is not identified. Assay used: immunoSEQ multiplex PCR; TCRdb lists only in-frame clones, some missing. The table has tens of thousands of clones, approximately 80% seen once; the top ten hold roughly 15%. The sample is drawn from a study of OX40 agonist ivuxolimab in advanced cancers. Study-wide background: Every patient in dose escalation had hepatocellular carcinoma, melanoma, renal cell or head and neck cancer. Study-level findings and limits: Partial responders at 0.1-3.0 mg/kg had among the lowest clonal expansion. Among T cells, CD8+ cells averaged more expanded clones than CD4+ cells.

Trimming cost V 3 bases and J 4 bases, with 15 bases left between them. CDR3 length: 15 residues. The germline gives CDR1 LNHDA, CDR2 SQIVND (reference sequence). The source of this sequence is an adult with an advanced solid tumor such as melanoma, head and neck, liver or kidney cancer. The V and J genes are TRBV19 and TRBJ1-1; TRBD1 might be the D (6 bases). Sequenced material: CD4+ or CD8+ T cells sorted from blood, taken in a trial of the OX40 agonist ivuxolimab. The CDR3 DNA sequence: TGTGCCAGTAGTATCGTGGACAGTCCTGCCACTGAAGCTTTCTTT. Residues: CASSIVDSPATEAFF. Together with reference TRBV19 and TRBJ1-1, the CDR3 gives the full variable domain: DGGITQSPKYLFRKEGQNVTLSCEQNLNHDAMYWYRQDPGQGLRLIYYSQIVNDFQKGDIAEGYSVSREKKESFPLTVTSAQKNPTAFYLCASSIVDSPATEAFFGQGTRLTVV.